Listed here is a single T cell receptor beta chain. This specimen belongs to a study of blood T cell repertoires in COVID-19. CDR3 size: 16 residues. Germline V CDR1 and CDR2: LGHNT, FRNRAP. Between the trimmed V and J ends, which lost 0 bases and 3 bases, there was a span of 11 bases. The repertoire was sequenced with immunoSEQ multiplex PCR; TCRdb's copy has only in-frame clones and lacks some. The sample carries more than 85,000 clones, around 90% recorded once. Sequenced material: peripheral blood. The sequence derives from a woman in her 50s with acute or convalescent COVID-19. The V and J genes are TRBV12-5 and TRBJ2-2; D may be TRBD2 (5 bases). The CDR3 nucleotides read TGTGCTAGTGGTTTGGTGCTAGGGAGAGACACCGGGGAGCTGTTTTTT. Translating it yields CASGLVLGRDTGELFF.